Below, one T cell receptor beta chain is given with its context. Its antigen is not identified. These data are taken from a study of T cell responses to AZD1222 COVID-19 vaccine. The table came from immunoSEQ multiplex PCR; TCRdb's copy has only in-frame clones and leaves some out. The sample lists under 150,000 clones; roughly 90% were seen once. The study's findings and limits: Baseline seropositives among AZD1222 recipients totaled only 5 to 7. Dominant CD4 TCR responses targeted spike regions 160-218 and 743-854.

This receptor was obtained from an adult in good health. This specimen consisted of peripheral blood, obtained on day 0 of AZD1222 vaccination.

CDR3 sequence (DNA): TGTGCCAGCAGCTTTACAGGGAGCAATCAGCCCCAGCATTTT. It is translated as CASSFTGSNQPQHF. This rearrangement joins TRBV7-8 to TRBJ1-5; D is perhaps TRBD1 (6 bases). The length of the CDR3 is 14 residues. Per the germline V gene, CDR1 is SGHVS and CDR2 is FQNEAQ. The V and J ends lost 3 bases and 1 base respectively, with 7 bases between them.